This T cell receptor (beta chain) was captured in a study of blood T cell repertoires in COVID-19. The CDR3 is made up of 15 amino acids. With 1 base removed from V and 8 bases from J, the gap between germline ends came to 18 bases. From germline, CDR1 is SGHRS and CDR2 YFSETQ. Study processing details: Using reference gene primer amplification, nucleated cell counts were estimated. TCRdb's table, derived via immunoSEQ multiplex PCR, lists solely in-frame clones and lacks some. The D gene and trimming were derived from the DNA, and the V and J assignments and clone size from that table. The sample has 100,000 to 110,000 clones; about 80% are singletons.

This chain joins TRBV5-1 and TRBJ1-1, with a weak D call TRBD1 (5 bases). The receptor's source is a woman aged 70 to 79 with acute or convalescent COVID-19. Input material: peripheral blood. The CDR3 DNA reads TGCGCCAGCAGCTTGAACTTACAGGCCGCTACGGAAGCTTTCTTT. Encoded protein: CASSLNLQAATEAFF.